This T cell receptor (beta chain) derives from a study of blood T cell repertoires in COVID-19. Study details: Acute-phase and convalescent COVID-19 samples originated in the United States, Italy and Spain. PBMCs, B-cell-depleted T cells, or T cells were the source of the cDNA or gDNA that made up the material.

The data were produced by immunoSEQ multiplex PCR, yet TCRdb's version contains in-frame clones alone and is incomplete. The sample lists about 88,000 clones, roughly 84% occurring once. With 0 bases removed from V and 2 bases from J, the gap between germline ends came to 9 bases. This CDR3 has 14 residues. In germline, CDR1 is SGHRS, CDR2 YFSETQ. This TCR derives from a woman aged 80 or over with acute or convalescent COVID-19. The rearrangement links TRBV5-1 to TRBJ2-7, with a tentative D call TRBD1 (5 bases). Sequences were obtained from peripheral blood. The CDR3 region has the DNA TGCGCCAGCAGCTTGGTGACAGATGCCTACGAGCAGTACTTC. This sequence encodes CASSLVTDAYEQYF.